The clone carrying this T cell receptor (beta chain) has ten or more counts. The antigen remains undetermined. The data were taken from a study of T-cell reconstitution after alpha-beta-depleted transplantation in children. This sample's TCRbeta library carried unique molecular identifier barcodes. TCRdb analysed the PCR reads with MiXCR anew, one entry per CDR3 protein. The data show over 150,000 distinct CDR3 sequences, about 6.6% seen once. Study results and limitations: Surviving recipient T cells and intrathymic progenitors accounted for some patients' high TCRbeta diversity at day 60. In patients about two months after transplant, alpha-beta T cells reportedly arose from several hundred expanded graft clones.

This CDR3 is built from 16 residues. Trimming removed 0 bases from V and 2 bases from J, with 8 bases in between. CDR1 and CDR2 (germline): SGHAT, FQNNGV. The clonotype was recovered from a boy between 2 and 10 years old with acute lymphoblastic leukemia, due to receive a stem cell transplant. Sequencing used PBMCs, obtained before TCRalphabeta/CD19-depleted stem cell transplant. The chain employs TRBV11-2 and TRBJ2-6; maybe TRBD1 (6 bases). The CDR3 is CASSLEPGAGANVLTF. CDR3 nucleotide sequence: TGTGCCAGCAGCTTAGAACCAGGGGCTGGGGCCAACGTCCTGACTTTC.